This T cell receptor (beta chain) was observed in a study of CD8 T cells in ankylosing spondylitis. Findings and caveats of the study: Existing reports had already noted some motif variants in reactive arthritis synovial fluid and blood.

Making the TCR beta libraries involved quantitative 5'-RACE with molecular barcodes. TCRdb reanalysed the 5' RACE reads using MiXCR and keeps one entry per CDR3 protein. The repertoire has about 140,000 distinct CDR3 sequences, around 6.6% of them found once; the top ten carry around 12%. With V trimmed by 3 bases and J by 1 base, 3 bases remained unmatched. There are 14 residues in the CDR3. CDR1 SGHRS and CDR2 YFSETQ come from the germline V gene. This clonotype has a count of ten or more. Its antigen is unidentified. Sequencing input: blood, either unsorted or a sorted T cell fraction (not recorded which). The chain carries TRBV5-1 and TRBJ1-1; 7 bases are a match to TRBD1. The TCR originated in a female donor with ankylosing spondylitis or in good health (not recorded which). The CDR3 nucleotides are TGCGCCAGCAGCTATGGGACAGCGAACACTGAAGCTTTCTTT. This translates into CASSYGTANTEAFF.